These 9 T cell receptor beta chains were all obtained from the same sample, sequenced in a study of T cells in Graves' hyperthyroidism and ophthalmopathy. RNA transcripts provided the source from which TCR beta CDR3 regions were amplified. First-round RT-PCR of the TCR CDR3 relied on the HTBI primer set. Via MiXCR, TCRdb re-called the multiplex PCR reads, giving one row per CDR3 protein. The table lists 660,000 or so distinct CDR3 sequences, less than 25% of them singletons. Source material: blood. Receptors were obtained from a man aged 30-40 years with Graves' ophthalmopathy.

This clonotype was detected only a few times. CDR3 sequence (DNA): TGCGCCAGCAGCTTCGGGGGCCCGCCCTACGAGCAGTACTTC. Its protein is CASSFGGPPYEQYF. The chain combines TRBV5-1 with TRBJ2-7; D might be TRBD1 or TRBD2, each matching 6 bases. V lost 2 bases and J 2 bases, leaving 11 bases between the germline ends. CDR1 and CDR2 from the germline V gene are SGHRS and YFSETQ. This CDR3 is built from 14 residues. Drawing the rest from reference TRBV5-1 and TRBJ2-7, the complete variable domain is KAGVTQTPRYLIKTRGQQVTLSCSPISGHRSVSWYQQTPGQGLQFLFEYFSETQRNKGNFPGRFSGRQFSNSRSEMNVSTLELGDSALYLCASSFGGPPYEQYFGPGTRLTVT.

The chain links TRBV20-1 to TRBJ2-1; 16 positions match TRBD2. Unmatched junction bases numbered 10, after V lost 5 bases and J lost 6 bases. CDR3 length: 17 amino acids. CDR1 is DFQATT and CDR2 is SNEGSKA in the germline V gene (reference sequence). In nucleotides, the CDR3 is TGCAGTGCTCTAAATCCCGGGACTAGCGGGAGGGTCAATGAGCAGTTCTTC. Translated: CSALNPGTSGRVNEQFF.

This clonotype occurred a few times. The rearrangement uses TRBV6-1 and TRBJ1-2, with D perhaps TRBD1 (6 bases). Deletions cut 5 bases from V and 1 base from J, with 17 bases between. Germline V gives CDR1 MNHNS, CDR2 SASEGT. The CDR3 covers 16 residues. CDR3 sequence reads: CASSIRPYRDNYGYTF. The CDR3 coding sequence is TGTGCCAGCAGTATCCGTCCTTACAGGGATAACTATGGCTACACCTTC.

This clonotype was seen a handful of times. This chain links TRBV4-3 with TRBJ1-1; 8 bases are a match to TRBD1. Germline V CDR1 and CDR2: LGHNA, YSLEER. V shed 3 bases and J 3 bases; nucleotides not matched to a gene: 3. The CDR3 is 14 amino acids. The CDR3 DNA reads TGCGCCAGCAGCCAGCTACAGGGGGACACTGAAGCTTTCTTT. Translating gives CASSQLQGDTEAFF.

This clonotype was observed many times. The chain has TRBV2 and TRBJ2-3; perhaps TRBD2 as D (5 bases). V was cut by 4 bases and J by 5 bases, with 13 bases left in between. Germline values: CDR1 SNHLY, CDR2 FYNNEI. The CDR3 length is 14 residues. The CDR3 sequence is CASSVRLARDTQYF. The CDR3 DNA reads TGTGCCAGCAGTGTTAGGTTAGCGCGAGATACGCAGTATTTT. Variable domain in full (rest from reference TRBV2 and TRBJ2-3): EPEVTQTPSHQVTQMGQEVILRCVPISNHLYFYWYRQILGQKVEFLVSFYNNEISEKSEIFDDQFSVERPDGSNFTLKIRSTKLEDSAMYFCASSVRLARDTQYFGPGTRLTVL.

The sample holds many counts of this clonotype. V usage is TRBV6-1 and J usage is TRBJ2-3, with D uncertain. The V end was cut by 8 bases, the J end by 6 bases, with 12 bases between. CDR1 is MNHNS, CDR2 SASEGT, per germline. The CDR3 extends over 12 amino acids. CDR3 region: CASSPRPDTQYF. The DNA of the CDR3 is TGTGCCAGCTCACCACGTCCCGATACGCAGTATTTT.

A note on this clonotype: Given a much more abundant clone one base away, this may be a read error. The chain has TRBV27 and TRBJ1-2; tentatively, D is TRBD1 (6 bases). Germline CDR1 is MNHEY and CDR2 is SMNVEV (reference sequence). This CDR3 is 16 amino acids long. V shed 6 bases and J shed 4 bases, with 21 bases lying between them. This chain's CDR3 is CASSLVAGDRIYGYTF. The CDR3, as DNA: TGTGCCAGCAGCCTAGTGGCAGGGGACCGAATCTATGGCTACACCTTC.

The chain has TRBV6-2 or TRBV6-3 and TRBJ1-5; TRBD1 aligns across 7 bases. The CDR3 covers 14 residues. The germline V gene encodes CDR1 MNHEY and CDR2 SVGEGT. Trimming cost V 5 bases and J 7 bases; bases outside gene matches: 8. The CDR3 reads CASSMTGSVQPQHF. As DNA, the CDR3 is TGTGCCAGCAGTATGACAGGGTCAGTACAGCCCCAGCATTTT.

This clonotype was seen a few times. The CDR3 DNA reads as TGTGCCAGCAGCCAACGTCCCCGGGCACGCACAGATACGCAGTATTTT. Translation gives CASSQRPRARTDTQYF. V gene TRBV3-1 combines with J gene TRBJ2-3, with D uncertain. This CDR3 has 16 residues. The germline V gene has CDR1 LGHDT and CDR2 YNNKEL (reference sequence). Trimming pared 2 bases from V and 1 base from J, leaving 13 bases between.